These 9 T cell receptor beta chains were sequenced from one sample in a study of cytomegalovirus exposure and HLA in healthy donors. With 60 Vbeta and 13 Jbeta primers, the PCR was carried out. Clones were read by immunoSEQ multiplex PCR, and TCRdb kept only the in-frame ones, dropping some. The sample lists around 200,000 clones, more than 60% seen once, with around 15% in the top ten. What was sequenced was PBMCs. These receptor sequences come from a man in his forties or fifties in good health and CMV-seronegative.

The genes are TRBV28 and TRBJ1-1, with D perhaps matching TRBD1 (5 bases). Germline V lookup: CDR1 MDHEN, CDR2 SYDVKM. Between the trimmed V and J ends, which lost 6 bases and 8 bases, there was a span of 16 bases. The CDR3 length is 13 residues. The DNA for the CDR3 is TGTGCCAGCAGCCCCGGGACTCAGAAAGAAGCTTTCTTT. As protein: CASSPGTQKEAFF.

The chain employs TRBV28 and TRBJ2-7; 10 bases align to TRBD2. Trimming at V came to 4 bases and at J to 7 bases, leaving 13 bases not matched to a gene. Germline V gives CDR1 MDHEN, CDR2 SYDVKM. This CDR3 is built from 16 residues. Here the CDR3 DNA reads TGTGCCAGCAGTTCCCCCGCTAGCGGGGGCCCTGGTGAGCAGTACTTC. Translated: CASSSPASGGPGEQYF.

A few counts support this clone. The chain has TRBV7-2 and TRBJ1-5; D not resolved. V lost 5 bases, J lost 4 bases, and 9 bases lay in between. The germline gives CDR1 SGHTA, CDR2 FQGNSA. The CDR3 covers 13 residues. The CDR3 DNA sequence: TGTGCCAGCAGCCGTGACAAAAATCAGCCCCAGCATTTT. Translated: CASSRDKNQPQHF.

This clone was seen a handful of times. The CDR3 loop is CASSIRGTEAFF. CDR3 bases: TGCGCCAGCAGCATAAGGGGCACTGAAGCTTTCTTT. This chain connects TRBV5-1 to TRBJ1-1, with D possibly TRBD1 on 5 matching bases. The germline V gene encodes CDR1 SGHRS and CDR2 YFSETQ. This CDR3 is 12 amino acids long. Deletions cut 4 bases from V and 4 bases from J, with 8 bases between.

The chain recombines TRBV2 with TRBJ2-7; possible D gene TRBD1, 5 bases. The CDR3 runs to 13 residues. The ends were cut back, 2 bases at V and 8 bases at J, with 13 bases in the middle. The germline V gene has CDR1 SNHLY and CDR2 FYNNEI. CDR3 coding DNA: TGTGCCAGCAGTGAATGGGGCAGGGCCCAGCAGTACTTC. The encoded protein is CASSEWGRAQQYF.

This sequence joins TRBV5-1 and TRBJ2-5; D gene ambiguous. The CDR3 sequence is 13 residues long. V was shortened by 1 base and J by 3 bases, with 7 bases between the two germline ends. The germline V gene has CDR1 SGHRS and CDR2 YFSETQ. DNA of the CDR3: TGCGCCAGCAGCTTGACACCGAAAGAGACCCAGTACTTC. Encoded protein: CASSLTPKETQYF.

This chain uses TRBV5-1 with TRBJ2-7; possible D gene TRBD2, 5 bases. This CDR3 contains 13 residues. The germline V gene encodes CDR1 SGHRS and CDR2 YFSETQ. V was trimmed by 8 bases and J by 2 bases, leaving 14 bases between them. Written as DNA, the CDR3 is TGCGCCAGTACCCCCGAGGAGGCCTACGAGCAGTACTTC. Translated: CASTPEEAYEQYF.

This clone is a singleton in its sample. The rearrangement joins TRBV13 to TRBJ1-6; 8 nucleotides match TRBD1. This CDR3 is 18 amino acids long. Trimming at V came to 0 bases and at J to 7 bases, leaving 11 bases not matched to a gene. Germline CDR1 is PRHDT and CDR2 is FYEKMQ (reference sequence). The CDR3, as DNA: TGTGCCAGCAGCTTAGGTGTCGTGGGCAGGGGGCCCAATTCACCCCTCCACTTT. It is translated as CASSLGVVGRGPNSPLHF.

The chain uses TRBV7-2 and TRBJ2-7; 14 bases are shared with TRBD2. The V gene end was trimmed by 4 bases and the J gene end by 6 bases; junction bases not matched to a gene: 5. CDR3 length: 15 amino acids. Germline V lookup: CDR1 SGHTA, CDR2 FQGNSA. The CDR3 region has the DNA TGTGCCAGCAGCTGGACTAGCGGGAGGTCTGGCGAGCAGTACTTC. Translation gives CASSWTSGRSGEQYF.